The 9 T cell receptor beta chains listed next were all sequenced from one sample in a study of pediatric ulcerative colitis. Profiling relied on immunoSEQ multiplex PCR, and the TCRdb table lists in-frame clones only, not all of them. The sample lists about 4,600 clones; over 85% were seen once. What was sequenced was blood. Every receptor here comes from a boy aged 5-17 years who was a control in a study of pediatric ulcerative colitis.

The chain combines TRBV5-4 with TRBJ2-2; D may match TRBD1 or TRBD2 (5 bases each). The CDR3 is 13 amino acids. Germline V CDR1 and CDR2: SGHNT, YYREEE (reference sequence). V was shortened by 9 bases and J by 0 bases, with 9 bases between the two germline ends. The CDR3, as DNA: TGTGCCACCGGGACGCCGAACACCGGGGAGCTGTTTTTT. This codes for CATGTPNTGELFF.

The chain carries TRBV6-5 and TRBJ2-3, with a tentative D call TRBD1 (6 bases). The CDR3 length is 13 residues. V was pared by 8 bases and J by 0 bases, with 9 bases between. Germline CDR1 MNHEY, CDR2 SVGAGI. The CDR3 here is CASVGASTDTQYF. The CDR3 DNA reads TGTGCCAGCGTGGGGGCTAGCACAGATACGCAGTATTTT.

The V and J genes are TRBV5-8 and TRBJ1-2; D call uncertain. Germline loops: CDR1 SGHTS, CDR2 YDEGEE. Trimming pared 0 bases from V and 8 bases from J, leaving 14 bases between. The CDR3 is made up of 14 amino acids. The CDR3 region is CASSLERASKGYTF. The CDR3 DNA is TGTGCCAGCAGCTTGGAGAGGGCCTCTAAAGGCTACACCTTC.

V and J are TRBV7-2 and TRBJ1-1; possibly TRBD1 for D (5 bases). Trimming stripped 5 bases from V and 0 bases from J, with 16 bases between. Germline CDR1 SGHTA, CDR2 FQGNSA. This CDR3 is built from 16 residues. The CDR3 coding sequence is TGTGCCAGCAGCCCATTCGGGACGCCCATGAACACTGAAGCTTTCTTT. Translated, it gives CASSPFGTPMNTEAFF.

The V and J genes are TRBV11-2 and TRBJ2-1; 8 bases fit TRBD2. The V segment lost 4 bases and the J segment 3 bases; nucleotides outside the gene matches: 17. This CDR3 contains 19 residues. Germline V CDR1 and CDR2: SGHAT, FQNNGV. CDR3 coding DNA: TGTGCCAGCAGCTCAAGGGAGAGCGGGAGACTGCTTTTCTACAATGAGCAGTTCTTC. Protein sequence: CASSSRESGRLLFYNEQFF.

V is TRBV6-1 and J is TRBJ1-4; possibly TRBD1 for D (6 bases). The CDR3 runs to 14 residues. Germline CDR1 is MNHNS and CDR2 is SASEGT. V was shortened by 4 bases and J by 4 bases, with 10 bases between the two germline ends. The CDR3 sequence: CASSAGHYNEKLFF. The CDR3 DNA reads TGTGCCAGCAGTGCGGGACACTATAATGAAAAACTGTTTTTT.

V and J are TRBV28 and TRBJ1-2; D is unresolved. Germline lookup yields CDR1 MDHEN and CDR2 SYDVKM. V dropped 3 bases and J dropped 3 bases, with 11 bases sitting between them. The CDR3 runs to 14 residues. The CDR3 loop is CASSFVPGHYGYTF. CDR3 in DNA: TGTGCCAGCAGTTTTGTGCCAGGCCACTATGGCTACACCTTC.

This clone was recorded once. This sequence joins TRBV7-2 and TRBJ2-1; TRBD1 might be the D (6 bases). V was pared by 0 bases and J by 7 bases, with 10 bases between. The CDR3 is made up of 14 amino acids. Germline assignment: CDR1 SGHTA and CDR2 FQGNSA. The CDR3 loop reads CASSLATGSNEQFF. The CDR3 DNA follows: TGTGCCAGCAGCTTAGCAACAGGGAGTAATGAGCAGTTCTTC.

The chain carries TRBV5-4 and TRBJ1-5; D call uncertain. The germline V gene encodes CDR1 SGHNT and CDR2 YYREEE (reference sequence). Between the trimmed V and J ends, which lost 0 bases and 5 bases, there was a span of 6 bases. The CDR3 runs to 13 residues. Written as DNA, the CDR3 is TGTGCCAGCAGCTTGGCCGGGGATCAGCCCCAGCATTTT. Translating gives CASSLAGDQPQHF.